This T cell receptor beta chain was obtained from a study of cytomegalovirus exposure and HLA in healthy donors. Study information: As released early, the data held 70 million to 100 million unique TCRs from HLA-typed donors. Researchers found that more than 70% of 350 to 500 genotyped donors fell within the Caucasian-associated ancestry cluster.

Both 60 Vbeta primers and 13 Jbeta primers went into the PCR. Produced via immunoSEQ multiplex PCR; TCRdb's table is partial and in-frame only. Counted here are around 180,000 clones, around 73% occurring once; the ten biggest clones make up approximately 2.5%. This clone was seen only a few times. Its antigen is currently unknown. After removal of 0 bases from V and 2 bases from J, the junction contained 12 bases not matched to a gene. The CDR3 length is 18 residues. Per germline, CDR1 GTSNPN and CDR2 SVGIG (reference sequence). Notes on the study in general: A prior analysis recorded that most TCR beta V segments were productive about 87% or about 30% of the time.

Sequencing was done on a sample of PBMCs. This sequence joins TRBV30 and TRBJ2-3, with 9 bases aligning to TRBD1. This clonotype was obtained from a man aged 60 to 75 in good health and CMV-seronegative. The CDR3: CAWSVQQWGQGNTDTQYF. The CDR3 DNA is TGTGCCTGGAGTGTACAGCAATGGGGACAGGGAAACACAGATACGCAGTATTTT.